This T cell receptor (beta chain) was captured in a study of CD8+CD57+ T cells in acquired aplastic anemia. The CDR3 runs 15 residues. The V gene's germline CDR1 is LNHDA and CDR2 SQIVND (reference sequence). Trimming at V came to 2 bases and at J to 5 bases, leaving 3 bases not matched to a gene. Only patients with CD8+CD57+ cell expansion on flow cytometry were chosen for sequencing. Profiling of TCR beta VDJ combinations and CDR3 sequences used genomic DNA as template. TCRdb recomputed calls from the reads with MiXCR, one row per CDR3 protein. The sample lists around 430,000 distinct CDR3 sequences, around 30% occurring once.

The sequenced sample was sorted CD4+, CD8+, or CD8+CD57+ T cells (not recorded which) from PBMCs. The source of this sequence is a human donor with aplastic anemia. The rearrangement uses TRBV19 and TRBJ2-2, with 9 nucleotides matching TRBD2. The CDR3 region has the DNA TGTGCCAGTAGTATACCTAGCGGGGTAACCGGGGAGCTGTTTTTT. Its translation: CASSIPSGVTGELFF. The full variable domain, with the rest looked up from reference TRBV19 and TRBJ2-2, is DGGITQSPKYLFRKEGQNVTLSCEQNLNHDAMYWYRQDPGQGLRLIYYSQIVNDFQKGDIAEGYSVSREKKESFPLTVTSAQKNPTAFYLCASSIPSGVTGELFFGEGSRLTVL.